Listed here is a single T cell receptor (beta chain). The antigen remains undetermined. This record belongs to a study of cytomegalovirus exposure and HLA in healthy donors. Study outcomes and limitations: A later analysis found common viral pathogens apparently linked to several of the most significant clusters. Later analysis showed TCR association rates varying by HLA locus, highest for DRB1 and lowest for HLA-C. There were a few CMV-associated chains whose specificity for CMV antigens was confirmed in vitro.

Germline assignment: CDR1 SGDLS and CDR2 YYNGEE. This CDR3 region has 16 residues. Trimming took 4 bases from V and 2 from J, leaving 18 bases between them. The PCR employed 60 Vbeta primers together with 13 Jbeta primers. The protocol was immunoSEQ multiplex PCR, while the TCRdb copy is restricted to in-frame clones and leaves out a portion. The sample includes over 110,000 clones, under 80% of them seen just once. The rearrangement joins TRBV9 to TRBJ2-5; possibly TRBD1 for D (6 bases). The source is a woman between 50 and 59 years old in good health and CMV-seropositive. The sequenced sample consisted of PBMCs. Here the CDR3 DNA reads TGTGCCAGCAGCACTTCTGGGGCAGGGGTACAAGAGACCCAGTACTTC. It specifies CASSTSGAGVQETQYF.